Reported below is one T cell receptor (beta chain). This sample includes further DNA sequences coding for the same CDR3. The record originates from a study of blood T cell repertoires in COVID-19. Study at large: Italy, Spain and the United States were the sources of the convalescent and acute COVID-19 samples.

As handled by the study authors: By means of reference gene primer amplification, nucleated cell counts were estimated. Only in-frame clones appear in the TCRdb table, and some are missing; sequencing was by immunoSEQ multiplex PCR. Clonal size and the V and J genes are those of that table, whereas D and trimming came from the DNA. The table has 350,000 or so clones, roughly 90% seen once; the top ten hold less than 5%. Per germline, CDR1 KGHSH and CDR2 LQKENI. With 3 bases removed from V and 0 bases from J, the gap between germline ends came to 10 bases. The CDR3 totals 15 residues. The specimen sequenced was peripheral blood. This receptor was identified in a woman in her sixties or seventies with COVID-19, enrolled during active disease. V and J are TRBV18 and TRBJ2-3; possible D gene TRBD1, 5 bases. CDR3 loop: CASSPGQGSTDTQYF. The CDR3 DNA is TGTGCCAGCTCACCTGGGCAGGGAAGCACAGATACGCAGTATTTT.